The T cell receptor (beta chain) under discussion was sequenced for a study of T-cell memory formation after mild COVID-19 (dated by TCRdb to the early 2020s). Notes on the research overall: TCR sequence clusters from the two donors were found to be largely donor specific. In two donors, T-cell clones that expanded and contracted after mild COVID-19 were followed by sequencing TCRalpha and TCRbeta repertoires longitudinally. Two young, previously healthy adult volunteers made up the cohort, one male and one female.

With regard to this clonotype: Its antigen specificity is not known. Base qualities were left out, and no much larger clone turns up one base away.

CDR1 SGHDT and CDR2 YYEEEE are derived from the germline V gene. The CDR3 sequence holds 15 residues, the cysteine and phenylalanine included. CDR3 DNA only is kept here, 45 bases in frame from base 1. V was cut back by 1 base and J by 0 bases, leaving a gap of 9 bases between them. Sequencing relied on an Illumina NovaSeq 6000. TCRalpha and TCRbeta cDNA libraries were built by 5'RACE with constant-segment primers, adding sample barcodes and unique molecular identifiers. RNA was extracted from every sample with Trizol reagent. Libraries were amplified in two PCR steps, with a second sample barcode and Illumina TruSeq adapters added in the second step. Sequencing of libraries was performed on an Illumina NovaSeq with 2 x 150 bp paired-end reads. From the authors' description of their analysis: The reads were demultiplexed and collapsed into UMI-guided consensus sequences using migec v1.2.7. With mixcr v2.1.11, UMI consensuses were aligned to TRA and TRB V and J templates and assembled into clonotypes. Clonotypes were classified as expanded or contracted when called significant by both edgeR and NoisET, with noise models trained on biological replicates. For edgeR calls, the thresholds were a false discovery rate-adjusted p below 0.01 and a log2 fold-change of 1. PCA with hierarchical clustering of max-normalized trajectories of the 1000 most abundant clonotypes was used as exploratory dynamics analysis. The CD4 or CD8 phenotype of responding clones was assigned using the separately sequenced CD4+ and CD8+ repertoires. The raw public reads went through TCRdb reprocessing: fastp at Q25, MiXCR clone calling, in-frame beta chains kept. Each entry is one CDR3 protein sequence, shown with its most common DNA and genes. The V and J calls come from TCRdb's annotation, not from the publication. The sample profile shows around 450,000 distinct CDR3 sequences; roughly 26% of them were found once. The biggest ten clones account for 8.8% of the sample.

Ficoll-Paque density gradient centrifugation was used to isolate PBMCs. The study at large found these results: The study included only a couple of mild cases, and larger cohorts that include severe cases with pre-infection samples were judged to be necessary. SARS-CoV-2 specificity of the second-wave clones peaking on day 37 was not confirmed. Contracting CD4+ clones were found mainly in CM and EM memory subsets, while CD8+ clones were enriched in EMRA. The detection of some responding clones in pre-infection memory suggests that pre-existing cross-reactive memory T cells joined the SARS-CoV-2 response. Clones that contracted from day 15 to 85 showed balanced CD4/CD8 phenotypes, whereas a second wave of clones that expanded from day 15 to 37 leaned towards CD4+.

This receptor was taken from an adult woman who had mild COVID-19 (a few samples of this study predate the infection). The sample titles of this study are shuffled in the database, so cell type and time point are left out; the donor was told from shared clones. Sequences were obtained from PBMCs or a T cell subset sorted from them (not recorded which). The chain is assembled from TRBV5-6 and TRBJ2-3, with no reliable assignment of the D segment. The DNA sequence reads TGTGCCAGCAGCTTGAGGGCCCTCAGCACAGATACGCAGTATTTT. Its protein reads: CASSLRALSTDTQYF.